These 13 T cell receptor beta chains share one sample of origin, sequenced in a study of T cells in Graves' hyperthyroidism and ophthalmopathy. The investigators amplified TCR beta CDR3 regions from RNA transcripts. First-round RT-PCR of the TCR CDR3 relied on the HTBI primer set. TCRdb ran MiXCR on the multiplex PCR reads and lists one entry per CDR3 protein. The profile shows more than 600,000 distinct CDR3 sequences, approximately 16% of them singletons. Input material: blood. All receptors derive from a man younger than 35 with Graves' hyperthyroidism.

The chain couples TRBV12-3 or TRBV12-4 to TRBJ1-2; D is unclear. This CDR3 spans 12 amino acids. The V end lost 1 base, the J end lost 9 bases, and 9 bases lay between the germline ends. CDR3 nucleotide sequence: TGTGCCAGCAGTTTAGAAGGCGGCAGCTACACCTTC. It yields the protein CASSLEGGSYTF.

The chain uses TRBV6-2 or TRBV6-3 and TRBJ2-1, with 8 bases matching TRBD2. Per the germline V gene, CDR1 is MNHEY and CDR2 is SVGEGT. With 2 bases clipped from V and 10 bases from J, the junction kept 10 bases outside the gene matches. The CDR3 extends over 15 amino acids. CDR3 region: CASSYLGLGAREQFF. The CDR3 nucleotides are TGTGCCAGCAGTTACCTGGGACTAGGGGCGCGCGAGCAGTTCTTC.

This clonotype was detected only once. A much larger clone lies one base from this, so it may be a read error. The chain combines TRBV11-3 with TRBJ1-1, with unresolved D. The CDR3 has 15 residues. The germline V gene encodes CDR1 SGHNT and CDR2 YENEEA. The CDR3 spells CVSKRGMADNTEAFF. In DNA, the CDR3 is TGTGTCAGCAAGAGAGGTATGGCAGATAACACTGAAGCTTTCTTT.

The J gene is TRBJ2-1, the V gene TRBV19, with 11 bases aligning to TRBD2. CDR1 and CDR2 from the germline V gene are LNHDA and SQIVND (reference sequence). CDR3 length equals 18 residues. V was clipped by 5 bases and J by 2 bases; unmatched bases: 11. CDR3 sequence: CASSPVPFSGRAYNEQFF. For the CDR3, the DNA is TGTGCCAGTAGTCCCGTCCCCTTTAGCGGGAGGGCCTACAATGAGCAGTTCTTC.

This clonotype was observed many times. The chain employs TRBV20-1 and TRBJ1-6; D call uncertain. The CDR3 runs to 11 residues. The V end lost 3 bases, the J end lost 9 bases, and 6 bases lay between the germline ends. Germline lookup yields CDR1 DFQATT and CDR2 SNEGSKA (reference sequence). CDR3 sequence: CSASYGSPLHF. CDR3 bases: TGCAGTGCTAGCTACGGTTCACCCCTCCACTTT.

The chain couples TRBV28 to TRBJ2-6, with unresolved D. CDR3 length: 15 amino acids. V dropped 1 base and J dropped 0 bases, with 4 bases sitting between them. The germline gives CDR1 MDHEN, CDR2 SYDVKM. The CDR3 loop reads CASSLFSSGANVLTF. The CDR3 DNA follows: TGTGCCAGCAGTTTATTTTCCTCTGGGGCCAACGTCCTGACTTTC.

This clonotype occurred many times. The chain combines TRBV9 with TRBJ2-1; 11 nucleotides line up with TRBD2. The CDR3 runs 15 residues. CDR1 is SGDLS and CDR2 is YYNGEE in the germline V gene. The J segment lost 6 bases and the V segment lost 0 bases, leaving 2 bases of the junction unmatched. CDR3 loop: CASSVVGLAGNEQFF. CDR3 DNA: TGTGCCAGCAGCGTAGTTGGACTAGCGGGCAATGAGCAGTTCTTC.

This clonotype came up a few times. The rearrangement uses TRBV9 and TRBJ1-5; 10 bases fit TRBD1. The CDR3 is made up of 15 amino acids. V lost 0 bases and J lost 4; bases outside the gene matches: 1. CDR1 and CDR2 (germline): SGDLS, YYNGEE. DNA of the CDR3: TGTGCCAGCAGCGTAGAGGGACAGGGGAATCAGCCCCAGCATTTT. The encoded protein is CASSVEGQGNQPQHF.

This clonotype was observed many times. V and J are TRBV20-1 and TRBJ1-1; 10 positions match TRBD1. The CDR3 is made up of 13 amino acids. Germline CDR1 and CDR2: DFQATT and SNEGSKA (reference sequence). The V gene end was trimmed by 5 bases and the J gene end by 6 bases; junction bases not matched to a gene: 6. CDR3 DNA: TGCAGTGCTGCCGGGACAGGGGAGGCTGAAGCTTTCTTT. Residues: CSAAGTGEAEAFF.

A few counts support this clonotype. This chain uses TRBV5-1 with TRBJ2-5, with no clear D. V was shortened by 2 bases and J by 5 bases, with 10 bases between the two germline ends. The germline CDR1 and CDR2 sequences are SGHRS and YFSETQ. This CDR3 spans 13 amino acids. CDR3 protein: CASSFGNLETQYF. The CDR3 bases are TGCGCCAGCAGCTTTGGAAATCTCGAGACCCAGTACTTC.

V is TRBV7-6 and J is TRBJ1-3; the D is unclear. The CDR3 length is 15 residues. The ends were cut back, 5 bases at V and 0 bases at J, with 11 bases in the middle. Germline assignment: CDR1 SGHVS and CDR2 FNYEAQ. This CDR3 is CASSPGEASGNTIYF. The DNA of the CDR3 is TGTGCCAGCAGCCCTGGAGAGGCCTCTGGAAACACCATATATTTT.

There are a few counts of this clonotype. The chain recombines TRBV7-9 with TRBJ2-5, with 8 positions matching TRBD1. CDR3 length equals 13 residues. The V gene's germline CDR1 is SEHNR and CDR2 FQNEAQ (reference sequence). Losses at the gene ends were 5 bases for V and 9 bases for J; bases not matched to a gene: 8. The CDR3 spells CASSLQGASAQYF. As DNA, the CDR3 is TGTGCCAGCAGCCTGCAGGGGGCGAGCGCCCAGTACTTC.

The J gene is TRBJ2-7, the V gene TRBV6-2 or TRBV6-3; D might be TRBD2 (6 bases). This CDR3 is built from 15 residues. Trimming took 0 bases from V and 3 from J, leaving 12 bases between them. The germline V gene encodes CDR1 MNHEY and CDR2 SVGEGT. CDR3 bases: TGTGCCAGCAGTTACTCGCCGGGGGAGGTCTACGAGCAGTACTTC. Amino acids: CASSYSPGEVYEQYF.